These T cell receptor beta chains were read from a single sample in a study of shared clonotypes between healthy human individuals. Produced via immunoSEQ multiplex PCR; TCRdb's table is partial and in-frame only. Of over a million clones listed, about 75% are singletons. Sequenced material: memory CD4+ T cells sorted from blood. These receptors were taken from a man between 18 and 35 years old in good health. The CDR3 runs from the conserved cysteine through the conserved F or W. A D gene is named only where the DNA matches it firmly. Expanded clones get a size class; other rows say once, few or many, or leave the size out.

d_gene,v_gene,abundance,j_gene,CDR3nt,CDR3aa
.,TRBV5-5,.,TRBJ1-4,TGTGCCAGCAGCTTGAGTCCCCGGGGGGAAAAACTGTTTTTT,CASSLSPRGEKLFF
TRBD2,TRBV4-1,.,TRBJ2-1,TGCGCCAGCAGGGATCGGACTAGCTGGTCCTACAATGAGCAGTTCTTC,CASRDRTSWSYNEQFF
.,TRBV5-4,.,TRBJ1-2,TGTGCCAGCAGCTTGGAACAGCTTGGCTACACCTTC,CASSLEQLGYTF
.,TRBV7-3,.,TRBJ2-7,TGTGCCAGCAGTCGTACAGGGGGGGACGAGCAGTACTTC,CASSRTGGDEQYF
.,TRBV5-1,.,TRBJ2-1,TGCGCCAGCAGCTCGTGGGACCCAGAGTACAATGAGCAGTTCTTC,CASSSWDPEYNEQFF
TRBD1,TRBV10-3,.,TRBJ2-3,TGTGCCATCAGTGAGTCGCCGGGACAGGGGGGAGATACGCAGTATTTT,CAISESPGQGGDTQYF
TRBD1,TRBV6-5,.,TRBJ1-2,TGTGCCAGCAGTTCACCGGGACAGGGGGACTCCTATGGCTACACCTTC,CASSSPGQGDSYGYTF
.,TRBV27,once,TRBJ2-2,TGTGCCAGCAGTTTCTACACCACGAACACCGGGGAGCTGTTTTTT,CASSFYTTNTGELFF
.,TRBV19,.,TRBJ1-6,TGTGCCAGTAGTACGAGGTCGTCTTTCTATAATTCACCCCTCCACTTT,CASSTRSSFYNSPLHF
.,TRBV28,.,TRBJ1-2,TGTGCCAGCACCAACTGGGGGGGAGGAGGCTACACCTTC,CASTNWGGGGYTF
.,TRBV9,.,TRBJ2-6,TGTGCCAGCAGCCCAGGGAGCTCTGGGGCCAACGTCCTGACTTTC,CASSPGSSGANVLTF
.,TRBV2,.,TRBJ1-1,TGTGCCAGCAGTGAAGCAGGCAGGAACACTGAAGCTTTCTTT,CASSEAGRNTEAFF
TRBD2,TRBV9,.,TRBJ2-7,TGTGCCAGCAGCGTAACTAGCGGGATGCACGAGCAGTACTTC,CASSVTSGMHEQYF
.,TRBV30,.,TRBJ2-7,TGTGCCTGGAGTATGGGGGCTTCCACCTACGAGCAGTACTTC,CAWSMGASTYEQYF
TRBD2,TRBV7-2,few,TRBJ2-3,TGTGCCAGCAGCTTGCAGACTAGCGGCACAGATACGCAGTATTTT,CASSLQTSGTDTQYF
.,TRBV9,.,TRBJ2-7,TGTGCCAGCAGCGTAGGGAGCGGAACCTACGAGCAGTACTTC,CASSVGSGTYEQYF
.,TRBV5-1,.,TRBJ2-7,TGCGCCAGCAGCAGAGACAGGGTTGGAGGGAGGAGGTCCGAGCAGTACTTC,CASSRDRVGGRRSEQYF
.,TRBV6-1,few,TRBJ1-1,TGTGCCAGCAGTCTACAGGAGAACACTGAAGCTTTCTTT,CASSLQENTEAFF
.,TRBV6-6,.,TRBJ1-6,TGTGCCAGCAGTTCAGGGATGAGCGGGAATTCACCCCTCCACTTT,CASSSGMSGNSPLHF
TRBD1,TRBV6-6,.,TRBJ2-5,TGTGCCAGCAGTTATCGACAGGGGCAAGAGACCCAGTACTTC,CASSYRQGQETQYF
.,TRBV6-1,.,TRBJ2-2,TGTGCCAGCAGCCGAACACAGGGCGGTTCAGGGGAGCTGTTTTTT,CASSRTQGGSGELFF
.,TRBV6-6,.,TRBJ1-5,TGTGCCAGCAGCTTAGCAGACAGGAACAATCAGCCCCAGCATTTT,CASSLADRNNQPQHF
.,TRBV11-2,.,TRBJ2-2,TGTGCCAGCAGCTCCCAGGGCACCGGGGAGCTGTTTTTT,CASSSQGTGELFF
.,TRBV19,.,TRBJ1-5,TGTGCCAGTAGTACCTCGGACGGTCCCGGGAAGCCCCAGCATTTT,CASSTSDGPGKPQHF
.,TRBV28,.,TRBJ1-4,TGTGCCAGCAGTTTGGGGGGAAATGAAAAACTGTTTTTT,CASSLGGNEKLFF
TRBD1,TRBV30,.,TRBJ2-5,TGTGCCTGGAGTGTACGCAGGGGGCAAGAGACCCAGTACTTC,CAWSVRRGQETQYF
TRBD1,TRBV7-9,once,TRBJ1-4,TGTGCCAGCAGCTACTGGACAGGCCTTTATGAAAAACTGTTTTTT,CASSYWTGLYEKLFF
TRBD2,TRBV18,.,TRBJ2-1,TGTGCCAGCTCACCAACTAGCGGGAGGACCGGGGGTGAGCAGTTCTTC,CASSPTSGRTGGEQFF
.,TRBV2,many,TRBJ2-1,TGTGCCAGCGCCCCCGACCGCTCCTACAATGAGCAGTTCTTC,CASAPDRSYNEQFF
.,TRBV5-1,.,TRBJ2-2,TGCGCCAGCAGCCCCAGCCACAGGGAGGGCACCGGGGAGCTGTTTTTT,CASSPSHREGTGELFF
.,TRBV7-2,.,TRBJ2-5,TGTGCCAGCAGCGCCGACGGCTCCGGGAGCGAGACCCAGTACTTC,CASSADGSGSETQYF
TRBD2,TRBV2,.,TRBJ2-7,TGTGCCAGCAGTGGAGGAATGCGGGAGCTCCTATCCGAGCAGTACTTC,CASSGGMRELLSEQYF